This TCR beta chain is from a study of regulatory T cells in long-lasting Graves disease. V was shortened by 5 bases and J by 7 bases, with 17 bases between the two germline ends. The CDR3 consists of 13 residues. CDR1 and CDR2 (germline): SQVTM, ANQGSEA. This clonotype has just a few counts. Its target is unknown. The time point denotes: newly diagnosed GD, antithyroid drugs for less than 3 months. The TCR library was prepared using RNA isolated from PBMCs. Findings and caveats of the study: It was in persistent disease that TRBV28, TRBJ1-2 and TRBJ2-5 were favored. Authors noted too few samples as a limitation.

Libraries of TCR beta came from iRepertoire HTBI primers plus Arm-PCR of CDR3 regions. TCRdb reprocessed the multiplex PCR reads via MiXCR and lists one record per CDR3 protein. The sample holds 400,000 to 450,000 distinct CDR3 sequences; 15% to 20% are singletons and the top ten take over 8.5%. The sample was also linked to a second study, of T cells in Graves' hyperthyroidism and ophthalmopathy. That study reports: First-round RT-PCR with HTBI primers amplified the TCR CDR3 region.

The specimen was peripheral blood mononuclear cells (PBMCs), collected at new diagnosis, from a patient treated with antithyroid drugs. The chain recombines TRBV29-1 with TRBJ1-2, with D uncertain. The sequence was collected from a woman aged 30 to 39 with Graves disease. CDR3 nucleotides: TGCAGCGTTAAGACGGACCCTCTATTTGGCTACACCTTC. Protein product: CSVKTDPLFGYTF.